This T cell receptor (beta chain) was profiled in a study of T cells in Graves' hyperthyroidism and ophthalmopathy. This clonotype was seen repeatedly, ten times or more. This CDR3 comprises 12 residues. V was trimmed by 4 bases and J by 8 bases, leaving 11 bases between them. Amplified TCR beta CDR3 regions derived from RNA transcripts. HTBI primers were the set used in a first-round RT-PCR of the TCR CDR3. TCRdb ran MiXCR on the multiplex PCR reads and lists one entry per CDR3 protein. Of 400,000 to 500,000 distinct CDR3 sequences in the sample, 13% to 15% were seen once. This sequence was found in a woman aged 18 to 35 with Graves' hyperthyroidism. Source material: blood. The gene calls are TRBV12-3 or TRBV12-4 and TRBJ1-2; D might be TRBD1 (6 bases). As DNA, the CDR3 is TGTGCCAGCAGTTGGGGGCTCCGGGGCTACACCTTC. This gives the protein CASSWGLRGYTF.